This TCR beta chain appears in the sequencing data of a study of T cells in tuberculosis. Across the whole study: CD1B tetramers identified T cells specific for mycobacterial lipid GMM. Study results and limitations: GEM motif frequencies gave 70% accuracy; the GMM repertoire gave roughly 86%.

At study entry, adolescents had tuberculin skin tests and IGRA screening. Clones were read by immunoSEQ multiplex PCR, and TCRdb kept only the in-frame ones, dropping some. The table lists about 34,000 clones, roughly nine tenths of them singletons. As regards this clone: Its antigen is not known.

V gave up 4 bases and J gave up 6 bases; unmatched junction bases: 9. The germline V gene encodes CDR1 MDHEN and CDR2 SYDVKM. The CDR3 is 15 amino acids. The chain combines TRBV28 with TRBJ1-2; 9 bases line up with TRBD1. The clonotype comes from a donor between 10 and 35 years old with latent tuberculosis or without tuberculosis infection. The sequencing input was PBMCs. The DNA of the CDR3 is TGTGCCAGCAGTTCACAGGGGGCCAGGCTACATGGCTACACCTTC. Protein sequence: CASSSQGARLHGYTF.